This record concerns one TCR beta chain sequence. Its antigen is still unknown. Its ends do not fully match the called genes, so a read error is possible. Additional DNA sequences in this sample encode the identical CDR3. The germline CDR1 and CDR2 sequences are MDHEN and SYDVKM. CDR3 size: 14 residues. These data belong to a study of cytomegalovirus exposure and HLA in healthy donors. Whole-study results and caveats: In a later analysis, HLA-associated TCR beta chains were more clonally expanded than equally common others. Several V segments, TRBV6-2 and TRBV6-3 among them, could not be told apart and were dropped.

The PCR employed 60 Vbeta primers together with 13 Jbeta primers. Data came from immunoSEQ multiplex PCR; TCRdb stores just in-frame clones and leaves some out. The sample has around 140,000 clones, about 84% seen once. Sample: PBMCs. V gene TRBV28 combines with J gene TRBJ1-5, with 7 bases aligning to TRBD1. This sequence was found in a woman in her thirties or forties in good health and CMV-seropositive. Written as DNA, the CDR3 is TGCGCCAGCAGTCGAAATCAGGGGGTTCAGCCCCAGCATTTT. It yields the protein CASSRNQGVQPQHF.